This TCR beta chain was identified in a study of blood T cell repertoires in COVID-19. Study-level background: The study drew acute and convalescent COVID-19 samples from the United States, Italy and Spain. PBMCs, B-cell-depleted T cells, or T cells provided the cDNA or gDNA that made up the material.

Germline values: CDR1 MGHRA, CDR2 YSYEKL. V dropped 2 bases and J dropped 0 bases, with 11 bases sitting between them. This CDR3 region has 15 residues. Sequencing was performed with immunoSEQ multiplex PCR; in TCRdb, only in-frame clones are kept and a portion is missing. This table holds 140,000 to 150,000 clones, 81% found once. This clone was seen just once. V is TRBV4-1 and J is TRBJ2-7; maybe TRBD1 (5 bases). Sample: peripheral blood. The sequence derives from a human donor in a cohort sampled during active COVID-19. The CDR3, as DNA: TGCGCCAGCAGCCAATCCTGGCAGGGCTCCTACGAGCAGTACTTC. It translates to CASSQSWQGSYEQYF.